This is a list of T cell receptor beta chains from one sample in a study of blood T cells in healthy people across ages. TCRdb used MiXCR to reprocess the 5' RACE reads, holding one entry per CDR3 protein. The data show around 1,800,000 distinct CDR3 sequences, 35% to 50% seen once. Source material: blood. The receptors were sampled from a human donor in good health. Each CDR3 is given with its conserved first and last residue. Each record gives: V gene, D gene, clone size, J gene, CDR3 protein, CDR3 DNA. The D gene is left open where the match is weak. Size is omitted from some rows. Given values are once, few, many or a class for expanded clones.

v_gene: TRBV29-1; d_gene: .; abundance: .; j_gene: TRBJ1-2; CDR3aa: CSVQELEPYGYTF; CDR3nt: TGCAGCGTTCAAGAGCTGGAACCCTATGGCTATACCTTC
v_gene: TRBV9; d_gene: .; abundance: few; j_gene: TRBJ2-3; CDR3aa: CASSVGGAGGADTQYF; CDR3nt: TGTGCCAGCAGCGTAGGCGGGGCAGGGGGAGCAGATACGCAGTATTTT
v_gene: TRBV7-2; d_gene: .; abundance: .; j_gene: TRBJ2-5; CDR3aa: CASSLGGYKETQYF; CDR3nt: TGTGCCAGCAGCTTAGGGGGCTATAAAGAGACCCAGTACTTC
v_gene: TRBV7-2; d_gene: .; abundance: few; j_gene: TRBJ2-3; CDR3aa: CASSLGRDSDTQYF; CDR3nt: TGTGCCAGCAGCTTAGGCAGGGATTCAGATACGCAGTATTTT
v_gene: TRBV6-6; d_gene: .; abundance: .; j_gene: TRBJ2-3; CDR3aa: CASSSREVTDTQYF; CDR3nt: TGTGCCAGCAGTTCCAGGGAGGTCACAGATACGCAGTATTTT
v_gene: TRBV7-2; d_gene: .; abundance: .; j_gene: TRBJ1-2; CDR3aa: CASSPRVEYSGYTF; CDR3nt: TGTGCCAGCAGCCCCAGGGTTGAGTACAGTGGCTACACCTTC
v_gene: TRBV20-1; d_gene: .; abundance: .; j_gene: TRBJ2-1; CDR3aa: CSARVGWDEQFF; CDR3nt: TGCAGTGCTAGAGTCGGGTGGGATGAGCAGTTCTTC
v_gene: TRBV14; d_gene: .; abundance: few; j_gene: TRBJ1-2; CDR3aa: CASSQDRQGMGGYTF; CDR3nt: TGTGCCAGCAGCCAAGATCGGCAGGGGATGGGTGGCTACACCTTC
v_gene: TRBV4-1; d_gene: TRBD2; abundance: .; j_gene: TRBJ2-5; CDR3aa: CASSQDAASGGRETQYF; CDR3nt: TGCGCCAGCAGCCAAGATGCGGCTAGCGGGGGTCGAGAGACCCAGTACTTC
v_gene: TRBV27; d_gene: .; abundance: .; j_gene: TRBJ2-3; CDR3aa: CASSLIGGPSDTQYF; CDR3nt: TGTGCCAGCAGTTTAATCGGGGGGCCTTCAGATACGCAGTATTTT
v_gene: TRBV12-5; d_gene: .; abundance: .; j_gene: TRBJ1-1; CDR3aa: CASGPLDRLGAFF; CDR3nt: TGTGCTAGTGGTCCCCTCGACAGGCTGGGGGCTTTCTTT
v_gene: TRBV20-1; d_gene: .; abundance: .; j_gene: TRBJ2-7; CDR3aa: CSARDSGDSYEQYF; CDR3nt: TGCAGTGCTAGAGACTCAGGGGATTCCTACGAGCAGTACTTC
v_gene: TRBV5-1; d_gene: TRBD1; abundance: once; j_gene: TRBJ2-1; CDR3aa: CASSLDGTGVYNEQFF; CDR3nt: TGCGCCAGCAGCTTGGACGGGACAGGGGTCTACAATGAGCAGTTCTTC
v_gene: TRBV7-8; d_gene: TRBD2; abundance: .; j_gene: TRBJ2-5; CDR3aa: CASSLAAGEPSETQYF; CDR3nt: TGTGCCAGCAGCTTAGCGGCGGGGGAGCCTTCAGAGACCCAGTACTTC
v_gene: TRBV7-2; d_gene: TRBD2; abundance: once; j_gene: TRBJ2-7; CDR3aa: CASSLVPSGGVGSYEQYF; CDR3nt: TGTGCCAGCAGCTTAGTTCCTAGCGGGGGCGTTGGCTCCTACGAGCAGTACTTC
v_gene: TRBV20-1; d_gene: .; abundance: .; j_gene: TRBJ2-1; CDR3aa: CSARDLAKTYNEQFF; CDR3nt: TGCAGTGCTAGAGATCTGGCTAAAACCTACAATGAGCAGTTCTTC